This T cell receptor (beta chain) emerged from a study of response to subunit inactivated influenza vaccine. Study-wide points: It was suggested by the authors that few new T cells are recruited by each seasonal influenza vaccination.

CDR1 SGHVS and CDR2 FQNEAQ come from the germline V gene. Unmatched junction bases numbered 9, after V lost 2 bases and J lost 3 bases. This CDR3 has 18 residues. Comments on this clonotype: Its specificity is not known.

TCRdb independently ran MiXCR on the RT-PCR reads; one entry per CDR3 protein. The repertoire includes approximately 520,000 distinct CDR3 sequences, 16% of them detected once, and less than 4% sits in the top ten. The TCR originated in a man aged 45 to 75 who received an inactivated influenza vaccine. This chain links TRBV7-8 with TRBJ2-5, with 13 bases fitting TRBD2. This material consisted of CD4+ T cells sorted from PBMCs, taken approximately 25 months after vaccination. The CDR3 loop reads CASSLPRRTSGGKETQYF. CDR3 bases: TGTGCCAGCAGCTTACCGAGGAGGACTAGCGGGGGAAAAGAGACCCAGTACTTC.